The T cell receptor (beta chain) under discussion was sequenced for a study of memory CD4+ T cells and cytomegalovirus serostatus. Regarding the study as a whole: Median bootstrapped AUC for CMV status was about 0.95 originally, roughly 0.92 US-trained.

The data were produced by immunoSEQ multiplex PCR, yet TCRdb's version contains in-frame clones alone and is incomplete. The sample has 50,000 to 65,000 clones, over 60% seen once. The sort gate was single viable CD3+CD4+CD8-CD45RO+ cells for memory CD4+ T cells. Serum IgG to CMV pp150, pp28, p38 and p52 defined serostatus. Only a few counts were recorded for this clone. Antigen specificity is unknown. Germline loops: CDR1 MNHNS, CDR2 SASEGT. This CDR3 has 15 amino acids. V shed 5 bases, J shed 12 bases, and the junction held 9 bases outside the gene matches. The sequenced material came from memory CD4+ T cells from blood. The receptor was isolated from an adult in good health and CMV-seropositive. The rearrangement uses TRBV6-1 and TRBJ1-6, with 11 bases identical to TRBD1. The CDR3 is CASSPGTGGSLPLHF. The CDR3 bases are TGTGCCAGCAGTCCGGGGACAGGGGGAAGTTTACCCCTCCACTTT.